These 13 T cell receptor beta chains were sequenced from one sample in a study of post-analysis software for immune sequencing data. Researchers reported that TCR beta cDNA libraries carried unique molecular identifiers. TCRdb used MiXCR to reprocess the PCR reads, holding one entry per CDR3 protein. This sample yields about 430,000 distinct CDR3 sequences, of which 39% are seen a single time; about 7.6% belongs to the top ten. The study, taken as a whole, reports: About five TRBV segments (TRBV5-6, TRBV5-1 and TRBV20-1 among them) occurred more frequently in patients than in controls.

These receptors have no known antigen. The sequencing sample was made of blood. The receptors were sampled from a girl aged 2 to 9 with multiple sclerosis.

This rearrangement joins TRBV7-6 to TRBJ2-1, with D perhaps TRBD2 (6 bases). V lost 5 bases and J lost 4, with 18 bases in between. Per germline, CDR1 SGHVS and CDR2 FNYEAQ. The CDR3 has 16 amino acids. In nucleotides, the CDR3 is TGTGCCAGCAGCCCTCTGCGGGGACCGCGGTACAATGAGCAGTTCTTC. Translation gives CASSPLRGPRYNEQFF.

This clonotype has more than one count but fewer than ten. The chain recombines TRBV5-1 with TRBJ2-1; a weak D match, TRBD1 (6 bases). The CDR3 sequence is 14 residues long. CDR1 and CDR2 (germline): SGHRS, YFSETQ. Trimming pared 4 bases from V and 0 bases from J, leaving 8 bases between. The CDR3: CASSMTGSYNEQFF. CDR3 sequence (DNA): TGCGCCAGCAGCATGACAGGCTCCTACAATGAGCAGTTCTTC.

This chain uses TRBV5-1 with TRBJ1-1; 9 bases align to TRBD1. Trimming removed 4 bases from V and 5 bases from J; junction bases left unmatched: 9. This CDR3 region has 15 residues. Per the germline V gene, CDR1 is SGHRS and CDR2 is YFSETQ. CDR3 nucleotides: TGCGCCAGCAGCCCCGGGACAGGGTGGAAAACTGAAGCTTTCTTT. This translates into CASSPGTGWKTEAFF.

The CDR3 bases are TGTGCCAGCTCACCCCGGGATAGCGGGTACAATGAGCAGTTCTTC. Protein sequence: CASSPRDSGYNEQFF. This rearrangement joins TRBV18 to TRBJ2-1; 7 bases are shared with TRBD2. Germline CDR1 reads KGHSH; CDR2 reads LQKENI. Unmatched junction bases numbered 6, after V lost 3 bases and J lost 4 bases. The length of the CDR3 is 15 residues.

The V call is TRBV7-2, the J call TRBJ2-1; no firm D call. The V gene's germline CDR1 is SGHTA and CDR2 FQGNSA. The CDR3 loop spans 9 amino acids. V was cut by 5 bases and J by 15 bases, with 8 bases left in between. Here the CDR3 DNA reads TGTGCCAGCAGCGCAGCCTTGTTCTTC. Its protein is CASSAALFF.

This clonotype was seen more than once but under ten times. This chain connects TRBV27 to TRBJ2-4; no firm D call. V was trimmed by 1 base and J by 8 bases, leaving 12 bases between them. The length of the CDR3 is 14 residues. Germline loops: CDR1 MNHEY, CDR2 SMNVEV (reference sequence). CDR3: CASSLYGRPDIQYF. The CDR3 nucleotides read TGTGCCAGCAGTTTATACGGCAGGCCAGACATTCAGTACTTC.

This clonotype was observed a few times. This chain joins TRBV18 and TRBJ2-7; TRBD1 agrees at 12 bases. The CDR3 is made up of 18 amino acids. CDR1 and CDR2 (germline): KGHSH, LQKENI. With 3 bases clipped from V and 0 bases from J, the junction kept 9 bases outside the gene matches. CDR3 in amino acids: CASSPEGTGGFYSYEQYF. CDR3 DNA sequence: TGTGCCAGCTCACCCGAGGGGACAGGGGGCTTTTACTCCTACGAGCAGTACTTC.

The chain uses TRBV11-2 and TRBJ2-1, with TRBD1 as a possible D gene (6 bases). The length of the CDR3 is 14 residues. CDR1 is SGHAT and CDR2 is FQNNGV in the germline V gene. V lost 5 bases, J lost 9 bases, and 17 bases lay in between. CDR3 residues: CASSPRRDNSEQFF. CDR3 bases: TGTGCCAGCAGCCCTCGCCGGGACAACAGTGAGCAGTTCTTC.

The rearrangement joins TRBV25-1 to TRBJ2-7, with 11 bases matching TRBD1. Germline V gene sequence: CDR1 MGHDK, CDR2 SYGVNS. The CDR3 length is 13 residues. V shed 6 bases and J 3 bases; nucleotides not matched to a gene: 1. The CDR3, as DNA: TGTGCCAGCAGGGGGACAGGGGGCTACGAGCAGTACTTC. Its protein product is CASRGTGGYEQYF.

The chain joins TRBV5-1 to TRBJ2-5; 10 bases are a match to TRBD1. Germline trimming cut 4 bases from V and 5 bases from J; bases unmatched to any gene: 5. Germline values: CDR1 SGHRS, CDR2 YFSETQ. This CDR3 has 14 amino acids. CDR3 region: CASSTGTGDETQYF. The CDR3 DNA reads as TGCGCCAGCAGCACGGGGACAGGGGACGAGACCCAGTACTTC.

V usage is TRBV20-1 and J usage is TRBJ2-1, with TRBD2 matching over 8 bases. Per germline, CDR1 DFQATT and CDR2 SNEGSKA (reference sequence). With 0 bases clipped from V and 12 bases from J, the junction kept 16 bases outside the gene matches. The CDR3 is 16 residues long. The CDR3 DNA follows: TGCAGTGCTAGAGATTGGACGGGGGGGAGCACAGATACGCAGTTCTTC. Protein product: CSARDWTGGSTDTQFF.

This clonotype occurred a few times. CDR3 residues: CASSFDLNTEAFF. Here the CDR3 DNA reads TGCGCCAGCAGCTTCGACTTGAACACTGAAGCTTTCTTT. The rearrangement joins TRBV5-1 to TRBJ1-1; D call uncertain. CDR1 and CDR2 (germline): SGHRS, YFSETQ. The CDR3 is 13 amino acids. Trimming left V 2 bases short and J 0 bases short, with 5 bases between. The entire variable domain, with the rest obtained from reference TRBV5-1 and TRBJ1-1, is as follows: KAGVTQTPRYLIKTRGQQVTLSCSPISGHRSVSWYQQTPGQGLQFLFEYFSETQRNKGNFPGRFSGRQFSNSRSEMNVSTLELGDSALYLCASSFDLNTEAFFGQGTRLTVV.

The genes are TRBV20-1 and TRBJ2-2; D is perhaps TRBD1 (6 bases). Trimming left V 2 bases short and J 3 bases short, with 22 bases between. Germline CDR1 DFQATT, CDR2 SNEGSKA (reference sequence). The CDR3 extends over 18 amino acids. CDR3 coding DNA: TGCAGTGCTAGACAACTTAAGACTGGACAGCTTTACACCGGGGAGCTGTTTTTT. This encodes CSARQLKTGQLYTGELFF.